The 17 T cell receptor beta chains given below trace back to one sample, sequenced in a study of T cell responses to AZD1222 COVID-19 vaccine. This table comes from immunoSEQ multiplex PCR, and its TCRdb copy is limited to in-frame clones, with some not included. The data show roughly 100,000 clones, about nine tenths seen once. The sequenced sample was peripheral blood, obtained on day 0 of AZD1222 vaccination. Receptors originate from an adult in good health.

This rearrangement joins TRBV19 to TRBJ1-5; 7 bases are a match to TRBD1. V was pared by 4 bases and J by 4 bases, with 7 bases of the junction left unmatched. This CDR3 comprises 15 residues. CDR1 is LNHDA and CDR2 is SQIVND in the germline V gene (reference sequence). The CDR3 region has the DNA TGTGCCAGTAGTAGGGCCGGGACAGCAAATCAGCCCCAGCATTTT. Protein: CASSRAGTANQPQHF.

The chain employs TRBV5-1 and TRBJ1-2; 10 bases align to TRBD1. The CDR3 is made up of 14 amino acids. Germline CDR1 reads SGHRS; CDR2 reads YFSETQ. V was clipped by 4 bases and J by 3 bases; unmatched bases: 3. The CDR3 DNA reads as TGCGCCAGCAGCCCCGGGACAGGGGACTATGGCTACACCTTC. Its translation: CASSPGTGDYGYTF. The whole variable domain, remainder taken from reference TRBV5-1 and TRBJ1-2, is KAGVTQTPRYLIKTRGQQVTLSCSPISGHRSVSWYQQTPGQGLQFLFEYFSETQRNKGNFPGRFSGRQFSNSRSEMNVSTLELGDSALYLCASSPGTGDYGYTFGSGTRLTVV.

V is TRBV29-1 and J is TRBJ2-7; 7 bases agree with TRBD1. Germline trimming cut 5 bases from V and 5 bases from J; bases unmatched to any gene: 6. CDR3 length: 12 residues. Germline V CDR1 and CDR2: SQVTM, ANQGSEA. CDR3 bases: TGCAGCGTTTCCGGGACAGCCGACGAGCAGTACTTC. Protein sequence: CSVSGTADEQYF.

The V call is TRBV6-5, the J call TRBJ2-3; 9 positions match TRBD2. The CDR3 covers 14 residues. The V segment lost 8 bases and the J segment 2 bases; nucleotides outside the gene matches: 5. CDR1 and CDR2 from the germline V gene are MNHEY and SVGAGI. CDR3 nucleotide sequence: TGTGCCAGCGAAAAGCGGGGGGTCACAGATACGCAGTATTTT. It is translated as CASEKRGVTDTQYF.

CDR3 in amino acids: CASSPGTGGWQPQHF. In DNA form, the CDR3 reads TGTGCCAGCAGCCCCGGGACAGGGGGCTGGCAGCCCCAGCATTTT. The rearrangement joins TRBV28 to TRBJ1-5; 12 bases are shared with TRBD1. The V segment lost 6 bases and the J segment 7 bases; nucleotides outside the gene matches: 7. This CDR3 is built from 15 residues. The V gene's germline CDR1 is MDHEN and CDR2 SYDVKM. The entire variable domain, with the rest obtained from reference TRBV28 and TRBJ1-5, is as follows: DVKVTQSSRYLVKRTGEKVFLECVQDMDHENMFWYRQDPGLGLRLIYFSYDVKMKEKGDIPEGYSVSREKKERFSLILESASTNQTSMYLCASSPGTGGWQPQHFGDGTRLSIL.

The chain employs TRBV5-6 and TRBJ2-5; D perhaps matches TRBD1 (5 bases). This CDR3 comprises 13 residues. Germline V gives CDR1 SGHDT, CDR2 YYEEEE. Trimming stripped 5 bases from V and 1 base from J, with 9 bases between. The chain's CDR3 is CASSLDSQETQYF. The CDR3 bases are TGTGCCAGCAGTCTTGACAGCCAAGAGACCCAGTACTTC.

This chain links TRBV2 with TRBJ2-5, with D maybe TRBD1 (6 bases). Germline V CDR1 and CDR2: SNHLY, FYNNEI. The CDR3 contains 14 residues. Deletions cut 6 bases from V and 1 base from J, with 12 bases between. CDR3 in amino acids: CASRIDRSQETQYF. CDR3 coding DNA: TGTGCCAGCAGAATAGACAGGAGCCAAGAGACCCAGTACTTC.

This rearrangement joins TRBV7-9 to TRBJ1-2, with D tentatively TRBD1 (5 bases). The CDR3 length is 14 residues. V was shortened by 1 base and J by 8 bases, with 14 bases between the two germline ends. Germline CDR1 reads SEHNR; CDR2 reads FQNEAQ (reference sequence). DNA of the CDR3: TGTGCCAGCAGCTTAGACGGGGCTCTGGAAGGCTACACCTTC. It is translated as CASSLDGALEGYTF.

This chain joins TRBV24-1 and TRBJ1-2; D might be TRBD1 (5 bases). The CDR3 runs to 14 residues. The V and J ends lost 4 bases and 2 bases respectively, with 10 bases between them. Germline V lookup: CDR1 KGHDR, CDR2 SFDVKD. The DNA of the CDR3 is TGTGCCACCAGTGAGCCGACAGCCAACTATGGCTACACCTTC. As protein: CATSEPTANYGYTF.

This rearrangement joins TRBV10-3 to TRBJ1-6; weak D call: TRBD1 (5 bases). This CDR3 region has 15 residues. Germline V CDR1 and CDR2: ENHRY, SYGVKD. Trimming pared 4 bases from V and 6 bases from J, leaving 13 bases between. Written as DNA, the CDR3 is TGTGCCATCAGTGTCGTCGGGGCTAGTAATTCACCCCTCCACTTT. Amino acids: CAISVVGASNSPLHF.

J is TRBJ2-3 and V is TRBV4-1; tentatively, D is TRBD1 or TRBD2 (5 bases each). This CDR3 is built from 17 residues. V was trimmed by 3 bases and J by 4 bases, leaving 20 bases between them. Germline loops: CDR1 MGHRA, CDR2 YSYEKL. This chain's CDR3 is CASSQVRDPTGADTQYF. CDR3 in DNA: TGCGCCAGCAGCCAGGTTCGGGACCCGACCGGGGCAGATACGCAGTATTTT.

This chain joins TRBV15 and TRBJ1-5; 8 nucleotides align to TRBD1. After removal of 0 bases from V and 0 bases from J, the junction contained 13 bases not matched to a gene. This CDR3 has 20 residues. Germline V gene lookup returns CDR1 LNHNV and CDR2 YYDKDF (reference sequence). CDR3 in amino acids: CATSRDWDRSGIYSNQPQHF. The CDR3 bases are TGTGCCACCAGCAGAGATTGGGACAGGTCTGGAATATATAGCAATCAGCCCCAGCATTTT.

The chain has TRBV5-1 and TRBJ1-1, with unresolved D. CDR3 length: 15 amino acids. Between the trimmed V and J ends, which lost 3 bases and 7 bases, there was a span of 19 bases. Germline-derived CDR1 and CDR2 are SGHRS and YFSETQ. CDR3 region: CASSSRAASNFEAFF. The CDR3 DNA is TGCGCCAGCAGCTCCCGGGCAGCCTCAAACTTTGAAGCTTTCTTT.

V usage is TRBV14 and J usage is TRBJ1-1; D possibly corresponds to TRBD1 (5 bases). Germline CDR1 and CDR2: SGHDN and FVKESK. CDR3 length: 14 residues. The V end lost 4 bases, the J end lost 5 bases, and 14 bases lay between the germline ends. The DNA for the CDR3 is TGTGCCAGCAGCCCCTTTTTGGGGGGAACTGAAGCTTTCTTT. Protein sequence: CASSPFLGGTEAFF. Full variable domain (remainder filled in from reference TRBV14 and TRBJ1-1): EAGVTQFPSHSVIEKGQTVTLRCDPISGHDNLYWYRRVMGKEIKFLLHFVKESKQDESGMPNNRFLAERTGGTYSTLKVQPAELEDSGVYFCASSPFLGGTEAFFGQGTRLTVV.

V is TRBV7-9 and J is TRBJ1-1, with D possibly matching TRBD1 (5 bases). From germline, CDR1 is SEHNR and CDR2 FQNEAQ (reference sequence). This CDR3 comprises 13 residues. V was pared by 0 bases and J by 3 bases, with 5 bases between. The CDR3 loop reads CASSLAGDTEAFF. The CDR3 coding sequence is TGTGCCAGCAGCTTAGCAGGGGACACTGAAGCTTTCTTT.

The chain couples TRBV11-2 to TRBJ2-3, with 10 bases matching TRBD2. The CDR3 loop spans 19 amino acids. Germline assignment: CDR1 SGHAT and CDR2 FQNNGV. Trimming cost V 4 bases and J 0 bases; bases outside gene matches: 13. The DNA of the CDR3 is TGTGCCAGCAGCTCAGTAGCGGGGGGACCCCTAAATAGCACAGATACGCAGTATTTT. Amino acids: CASSSVAGGPLNSTDTQYF.

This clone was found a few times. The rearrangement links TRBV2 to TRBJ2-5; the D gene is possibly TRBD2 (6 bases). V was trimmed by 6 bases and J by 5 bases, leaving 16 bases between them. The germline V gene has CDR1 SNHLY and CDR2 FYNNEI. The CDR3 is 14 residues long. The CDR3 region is CASSIDLARETQYF. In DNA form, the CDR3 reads TGTGCCAGCAGCATCGACCTAGCGCGGGAGACCCAGTACTTC.